The 20 T cell receptor beta chains reported below all come from one sample, sequenced in a study of shared clonotypes between healthy human individuals. Only in-frame clones appear in the TCRdb table, and some are missing; sequencing was by immunoSEQ multiplex PCR. Of approximately 500,000 clones detected, 95% to 97% appear once; the ten largest clones hold roughly 0.06%. Material: naive CD4+ T cells sorted from blood. As to subset: CD45RA+ positively selected. Source of these receptors: a woman in her 30s in good health.

The chain combines TRBV28 with TRBJ1-6; a possible D gene is TRBD1 (5 bases). The V and J ends lost 10 bases and 4 bases respectively, with 14 bases between them. The CDR3 runs to 14 residues. Germline V gives CDR1 MDHEN, CDR2 SYDVKM. The CDR3, as DNA: TGTGCCATAGGGGCCGGAACTTATAATTCACCCCTCCACTTT. Translated, it gives CAIGAGTYNSPLHF.

The chain carries TRBV2 and TRBJ2-5, with D perhaps matching TRBD1 or TRBD2 (5 bases each). Per germline, CDR1 SNHLY and CDR2 FYNNEI. This CDR3 has 13 residues. The V gene lost 3 bases and the J gene lost 6 bases, with 11 bases spanning the gap. The chain's CDR3 is CASSDRDLQTQYF. For the CDR3, the DNA is TGTGCCAGCAGTGACCGGGACCTGCAGACCCAGTACTTC. The variable domain in full, completed from reference TRBV2 and TRBJ2-5, reads EPEVTQTPSHQVTQMGQEVILRCVPISNHLYFYWYRQILGQKVEFLVSFYNNEISEKSEIFDDQFSVERPDGSNFTLKIRSTKLEDSAMYFCASSDRDLQTQYFGPGTRLLVL.

The rearrangement joins TRBV2 to TRBJ1-5, with D tentatively TRBD1 (5 bases). With 5 bases removed from V and 2 bases from J, the gap between germline ends came to 13 bases. The germline CDR1 and CDR2 sequences are SNHLY and FYNNEI. The CDR3 is 15 amino acids. In DNA form, the CDR3 reads TGTGCCAGCAGTTATGGGGGGTTAGGCAATCAGCCCCAGCATTTT. Translating it yields CASSYGGLGNQPQHF.

This chain uses TRBV9 with TRBJ2-7; D unresolved. Trimming shortened V by 0 bases and J by 2 bases, and 12 bases separated the two germline ends. Germline V gene sequence: CDR1 SGDLS, CDR2 YYNGEE. The CDR3 has 15 residues. This chain's CDR3 is CASSVGTPGAYEQYF. In nucleotides, the CDR3 is TGTGCCAGCAGCGTAGGGACGCCCGGCGCCTACGAGCAGTACTTC.

This sequence joins TRBV6-5 and TRBJ2-3; perhaps TRBD2 as D (6 bases). The germline V gene has CDR1 MNHEY and CDR2 SVGAGI. This CDR3 has 16 amino acids. V was shortened by 0 bases and J by 0 bases, with 10 bases between the two germline ends. CDR3 region: CASSYSTGTSTDTQYF. The CDR3 DNA is TGTGCCAGCAGTTACTCGACCGGGACTAGCACAGATACGCAGTATTTT.

This clone was recorded only once. The rearrangement links TRBV28 to TRBJ2-2; 7 nucleotides match TRBD1. The length of the CDR3 is 16 residues. Losses at the gene ends were 6 bases for V and 2 bases for J; bases not matched to a gene: 9. Germline CDR1 and CDR2: MDHEN and SYDVKM. Written as DNA, the CDR3 is TGTGCCAGCAGACATCAGGGGGTCATTAACACCGGGGAGCTGTTTTTT. Translating it yields CASRHQGVINTGELFF.

The chain couples TRBV15 to TRBJ2-7; D gene unclear. There are 13 residues in the CDR3. Trimming took 0 bases from V and 0 from J, leaving 3 bases between them. Per germline, CDR1 LNHNV and CDR2 YYDKDF (reference sequence). The CDR3 loop is CATSRDGSYEQYF. As DNA, the CDR3 is TGTGCCACCAGCAGAGATGGCTCCTACGAGCAGTACTTC. The full variable domain, in which reference TRBV15 and TRBJ2-7 provide the parts outside the CDR3, is DAMVIQNPRYQVTQFGKPVTLSCSQTLNHNVMYWYQQKSSQAPKLLFHYYDKDFNNEADTPDNFQSRRPNTSFCFLDIRSPGLGDTAMYLCATSRDGSYEQYFGPGTRLTVT.

The chain carries TRBV7-2 and TRBJ2-7; TRBD2 agrees at 10 bases. The CDR3 loop spans 15 amino acids. The trim removed 2 bases at V and 2 bases at J, leaving 3 bases unmatched. Germline V gene data show CDR1 as SGHTA and CDR2 as FQGNSA. CDR3 region: CASSLIAGGPYEQYF. CDR3 sequence (DNA): TGTGCCAGCAGCTTAATAGCGGGAGGCCCCTACGAGCAGTACTTC.

The chain uses TRBV6-5 and TRBJ2-2, with unresolved D. Trimming left V 4 bases short and J 3 bases short, with 6 bases between. The V gene's germline CDR1 is MNHEY and CDR2 SVGAGI. This CDR3 has 13 residues. The CDR3 DNA sequence: TGTGCCAGCAGTTCGGAATACACCGGGGAGCTGTTTTTT. It translates to CASSSEYTGELFF.

The chain employs TRBV28 and TRBJ2-3; D unclear. In germline, CDR1 is MDHEN, CDR2 SYDVKM. CDR3 size: 14 residues. V was cut by 6 bases and J by 3 bases, with 13 bases left in between. The CDR3, as DNA: TGTGCCAGCAGCCACCGGGCCCCAACAGATACGCAGTATTTT. Protein product: CASSHRAPTDTQYF.

This clone was found once. The same CDR3 can be traced to other DNA sequences in this sample. The chain carries TRBV28 and TRBJ1-2; D not resolved. Between the trimmed V and J ends, which lost 2 bases and 2 bases, there was a span of 0 bases. The CDR3 contains 11 residues. The germline V gene has CDR1 MDHEN and CDR2 SYDVKM. The CDR3 loop is CASSLNYGYTF. The CDR3 nucleotides read TGTGCCAGCAGTTTAAACTATGGCTACACCTTC.

The chain recombines TRBV18 with TRBJ2-3; tentative D call: TRBD1 (7 bases). Trimming took 3 bases from V and 6 from J, leaving 16 bases between them. The CDR3 sequence is 15 residues long. The germline V gene encodes CDR1 KGHSH and CDR2 LQKENI. CDR3 loop: CASSPSRRGRDTQYF. The CDR3 DNA is TGTGCCAGCTCACCTTCACGGAGGGGGCGTGATACGCAGTATTTT. The full variable domain, in which reference TRBV18 and TRBJ2-3 provide the parts outside the CDR3, is NAGVMQNPRHLVRRRGQEARLRCSPMKGHSHVYWYRQLPEEGLKFMVYLQKENIIDESGMPKERFSAEFPKEGPSILRIQQVVRGDSAAYFCASSPSRRGRDTQYFGPGTRLTVL.

The V call is TRBV6-5, the J call TRBJ1-2, with unresolved D. This CDR3 is 14 amino acids long. Germline CDR1 MNHEY, CDR2 SVGAGI. Trimming shortened V by 3 bases and J by 8 bases, and 16 bases separated the two germline ends. CDR3 in amino acids: CASSYSGRPKGYTF. CDR3 nucleotide sequence: TGTGCCAGCAGTTATTCTGGGCGTCCGAAAGGCTACACCTTC.

The chain joins TRBV28 to TRBJ2-3; TRBD2 matches at 8 bases. The CDR3 length is 17 residues. Germline V CDR1 and CDR2: MDHEN, SYDVKM. V lost 7 bases to trimming and J lost 3 bases; unmatched junction nucleotides: 15. CDR3 sequence (DNA): TGTGCCAGCACGAAAGGCTTAAGCGGGAGTGGGACAGATACGCAGTATTTT. It codes for CASTKGLSGSGTDTQYF.

The chain employs TRBV10-3 and TRBJ2-3; 10 nucleotides agree with TRBD2. The CDR3 is 15 amino acids. Germline V CDR1 and CDR2: ENHRY, SYGVKD. V shed 5 bases, J shed 3 bases, and the junction held 5 bases outside the gene matches. CDR3 loop: CAISPSGRGTDTQYF. CDR3 nucleotide sequence: TGTGCCATCAGTCCCAGCGGGAGGGGGACAGATACGCAGTATTTT.

This clone was seen a single time. The chain uses TRBV27 and TRBJ2-7, with 16 bases fitting TRBD2. Trimming cost V 0 bases and J 4 bases; bases outside gene matches: 6. The CDR3 is 18 residues long. Germline V gives CDR1 MNHEY, CDR2 SMNVEV (reference sequence). The CDR3, as DNA: TGTGCCAGCAGTTTATCGGGACTAGCGGGAGGGCGACCTTACGAGCAGTACTTC. Amino acids: CASSLSGLAGGRPYEQYF.

The rearrangement joins TRBV4-1 to TRBJ1-4; 7 bases are shared with TRBD1. CDR1 is MGHRA, CDR2 YSYEKL, per germline. Trimming cost V 8 bases and J 5 bases; bases outside gene matches: 11. The length of the CDR3 is 15 residues. CDR3 in amino acids: CASQGVAHVNEKLFF. CDR3 bases: TGCGCCAGCCAGGGGGTTGCCCACGTGAATGAAAAACTGTTTTTT.

V usage is TRBV12-5 and J usage is TRBJ2-1; D possibly corresponds to TRBD2 (6 bases). The CDR3 runs 14 residues. V gave up 6 bases and J gave up 1 base, with 10 bases separating them. Germline CDR1 is LGHNT and CDR2 is FRNRAP. As DNA, the CDR3 is TGTGCTAGTGGGCTTAGCGGTTCCTACAATGAGCAGTTCTTC. This encodes CASGLSGSYNEQFF. The full variable domain, completed using reference TRBV12-5 and TRBJ2-1, is DARVTQTPRHKVTEMGQEVTMRCQPILGHNTVFWYRQTMMQGLELLAYFRNRAPLDDSGMPKDRFSAEMPDATLATLKIQPSEPRDSAVYFCASGLSGSYNEQFFGPGTRLTVL.

The rearrangement joins TRBV19 to TRBJ2-2; possible D gene TRBD1, 6 bases. Germline CDR1 reads LNHDA; CDR2 reads SQIVND (reference sequence). CDR3 length: 16 amino acids. Deletions cut 1 base from V and 5 bases from J, with 14 bases between. This CDR3 reads CASSIAYKQGTGELFF. The CDR3 bases are TGTGCCAGTAGTATAGCCTATAAACAGGGAACCGGGGAGCTGTTTTTT. Variable domain in full (rest from reference TRBV19 and TRBJ2-2): DGGITQSPKYLFRKEGQNVTLSCEQNLNHDAMYWYRQDPGQGLRLIYYSQIVNDFQKGDIAEGYSVSREKKESFPLTVTSAQKNPTAFYLCASSIAYKQGTGELFFGEGSRLTVL.

The V gene is TRBV5-1, the J gene TRBJ1-3; 10 bases align to TRBD1. The junction had 8 bases not matched to a gene; V was cut back by 4 bases and J by 4 bases. CDR3 length equals 16 residues. Germline V gives CDR1 SGHRS, CDR2 YFSETQ. The CDR3 sequence is CASSARQGARGNTIYF. The CDR3 coding sequence is TGCGCCAGCAGCGCAAGACAGGGGGCGCGAGGAAACACCATATATTTT. The full variable domain, in which reference TRBV5-1 and TRBJ1-3 provide the parts outside the CDR3, is KAGVTQTPRYLIKTRGQQVTLSCSPISGHRSVSWYQQTPGQGLQFLFEYFSETQRNKGNFPGRFSGRQFSNSRSEMNVSTLELGDSALYLCASSARQGARGNTIYFGEGSWLTVV.